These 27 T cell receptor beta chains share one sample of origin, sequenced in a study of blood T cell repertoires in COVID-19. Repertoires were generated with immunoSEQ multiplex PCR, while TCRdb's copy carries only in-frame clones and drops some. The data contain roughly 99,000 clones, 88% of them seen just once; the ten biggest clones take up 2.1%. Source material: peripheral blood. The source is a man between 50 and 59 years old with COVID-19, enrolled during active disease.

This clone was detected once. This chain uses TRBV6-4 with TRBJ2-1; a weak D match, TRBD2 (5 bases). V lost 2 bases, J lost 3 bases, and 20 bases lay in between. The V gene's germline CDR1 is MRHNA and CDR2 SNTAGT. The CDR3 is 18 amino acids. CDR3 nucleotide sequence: TGTGCCAGCAGTGACGGACTGGTCGGGCGCAACGACTACAATGAGCAGTTCTTC. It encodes CASSDGLVGRNDYNEQFF.

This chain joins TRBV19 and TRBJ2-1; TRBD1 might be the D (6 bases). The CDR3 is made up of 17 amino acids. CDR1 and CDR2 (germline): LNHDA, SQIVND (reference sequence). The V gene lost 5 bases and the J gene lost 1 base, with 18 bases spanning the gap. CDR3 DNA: TGTGCCAGTAGTCCCCCAGGGGCGGGCACTTCCTACAATGAGCAGTTCTTC. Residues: CASSPPGAGTSYNEQFF.

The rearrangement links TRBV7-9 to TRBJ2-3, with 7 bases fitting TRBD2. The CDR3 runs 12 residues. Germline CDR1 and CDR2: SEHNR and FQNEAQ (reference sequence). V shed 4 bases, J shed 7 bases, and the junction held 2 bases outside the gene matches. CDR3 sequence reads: CASSSLANTQYF. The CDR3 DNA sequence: TGTGCCAGCAGCTCACTAGCGAATACGCAGTATTTT.

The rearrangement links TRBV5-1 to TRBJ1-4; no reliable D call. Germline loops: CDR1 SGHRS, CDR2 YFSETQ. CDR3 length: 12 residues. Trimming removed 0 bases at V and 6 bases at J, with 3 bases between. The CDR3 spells CASSLADEKLFF. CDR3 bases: TGCGCCAGCAGCTTGGCGGATGAAAAACTGTTTTTT.

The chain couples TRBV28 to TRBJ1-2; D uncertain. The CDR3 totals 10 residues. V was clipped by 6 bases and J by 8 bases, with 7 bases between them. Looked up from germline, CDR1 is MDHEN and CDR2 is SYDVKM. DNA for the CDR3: TGTGCCAGCAGAGAGGAGGGCTACACCTTC. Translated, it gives CASREEGYTF.

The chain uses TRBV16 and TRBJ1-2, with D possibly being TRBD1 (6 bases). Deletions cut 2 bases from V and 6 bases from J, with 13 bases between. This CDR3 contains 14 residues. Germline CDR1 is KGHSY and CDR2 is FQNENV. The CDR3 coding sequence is TGTGCCAGCAGCCAACGGGGGGCAGGCCATGGCTACACCTTC. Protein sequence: CASSQRGAGHGYTF.

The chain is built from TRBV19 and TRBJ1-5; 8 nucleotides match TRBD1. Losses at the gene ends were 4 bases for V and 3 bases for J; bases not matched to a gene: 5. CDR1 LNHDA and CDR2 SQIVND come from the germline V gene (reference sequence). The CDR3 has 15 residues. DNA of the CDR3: TGTGCCAGTAGTACCTTGGACAGGGTCAATCAGCCCCAGCATTTT. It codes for CASSTLDRVNQPQHF.

The CDR3 protein is CASSPPRQGPGNTIYF. DNA of the CDR3: TGTGCCAGTAGCCCTCCTCGACAGGGACCCGGAAACACCATATATTTT. The V gene is TRBV19, the J gene TRBJ1-3; 7 bases fit TRBD1. The J segment lost 4 bases and the V segment lost 6 bases, leaving 12 bases of the junction unmatched. The CDR3 is made up of 16 amino acids. Germline values: CDR1 LNHDA, CDR2 SQIVND (reference sequence). Based on the CDR3 plus reference TRBV19 and TRBJ1-3, the full variable domain is DGGITQSPKYLFRKEGQNVTLSCEQNLNHDAMYWYRQDPGQGLRLIYYSQIVNDFQKGDIAEGYSVSREKKESFPLTVTSAQKNPTAFYLCASSPPRQGPGNTIYFGEGSWLTVV.

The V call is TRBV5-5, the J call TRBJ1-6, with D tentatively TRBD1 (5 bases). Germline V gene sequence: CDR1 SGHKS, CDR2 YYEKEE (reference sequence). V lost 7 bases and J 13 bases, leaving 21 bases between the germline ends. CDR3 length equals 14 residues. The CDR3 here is CASRTAGGLDPLHF. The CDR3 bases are TGTGCCAGCCGGACCGCCGGGGGGTTGGATCCCCTCCACTTT.

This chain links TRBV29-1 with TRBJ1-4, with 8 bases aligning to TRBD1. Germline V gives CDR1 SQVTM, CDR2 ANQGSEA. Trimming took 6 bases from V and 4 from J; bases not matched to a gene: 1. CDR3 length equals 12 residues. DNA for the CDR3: TGCAGCGTGGGACAGGTTAATGAAAAACTGTTTTTT. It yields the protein CSVGQVNEKLFF.

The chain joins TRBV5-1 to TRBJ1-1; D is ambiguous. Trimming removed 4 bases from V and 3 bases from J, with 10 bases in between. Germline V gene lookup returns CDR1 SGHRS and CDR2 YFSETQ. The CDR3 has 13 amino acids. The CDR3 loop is CASSRAGDTEAFF. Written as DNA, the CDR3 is TGCGCCAGCAGCCGGGCCGGGGACACTGAAGCTTTCTTT.

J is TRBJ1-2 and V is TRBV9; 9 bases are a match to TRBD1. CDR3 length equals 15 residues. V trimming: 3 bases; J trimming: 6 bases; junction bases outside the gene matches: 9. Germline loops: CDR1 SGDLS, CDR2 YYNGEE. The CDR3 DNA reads TGTGCCAGCAGCGCCCGAACAGGGGGCGTCAATGGCTACACCTTC. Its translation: CASSARTGGVNGYTF. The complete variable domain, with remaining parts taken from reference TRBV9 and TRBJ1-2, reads DSGVTQTPKHLITATGQRVTLRCSPRSGDLSVYWYQQSLDQGLQFLIQYYNGEERAKGNILERFSAQQFPDLHSELNLSSLELGDSALYFCASSARTGGVNGYTFGSGTRLTVV.

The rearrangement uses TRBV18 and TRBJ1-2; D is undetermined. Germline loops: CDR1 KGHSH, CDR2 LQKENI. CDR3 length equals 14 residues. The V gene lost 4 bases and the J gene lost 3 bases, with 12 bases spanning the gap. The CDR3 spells CASSLALTDYGYTF. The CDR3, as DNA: TGTGCCAGCTCACTAGCCCTGACGGACTATGGCTACACCTTC.

The CDR3 region has the DNA TGCGCCAGCAGCCAGGCGGCAGGGGTTAATTCACCCCTCCACTTT. Residues: CASSQAAGVNSPLHF. This chain joins TRBV4-1 and TRBJ1-6, with D maybe TRBD1 (6 bases). CDR1 is MGHRA, CDR2 YSYEKL, per germline. V was pared by 3 bases and J by 6 bases, with 12 bases between. There are 15 residues in the CDR3.

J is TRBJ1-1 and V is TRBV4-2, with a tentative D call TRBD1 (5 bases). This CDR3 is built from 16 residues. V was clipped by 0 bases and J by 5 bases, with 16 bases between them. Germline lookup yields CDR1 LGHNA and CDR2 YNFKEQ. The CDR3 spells CASSQDWQGSNTEAFF. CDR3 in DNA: TGTGCCAGCAGCCAAGATTGGCAGGGATCGAATACTGAAGCTTTCTTT.

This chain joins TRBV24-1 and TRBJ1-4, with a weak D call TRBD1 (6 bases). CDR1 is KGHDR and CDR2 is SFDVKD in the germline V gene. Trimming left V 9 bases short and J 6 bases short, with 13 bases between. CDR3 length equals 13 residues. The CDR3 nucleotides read TGTGCCACCTCTAACAGGGTATATGAAAAACTGTTTTTT. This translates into CATSNRVYEKLFF.

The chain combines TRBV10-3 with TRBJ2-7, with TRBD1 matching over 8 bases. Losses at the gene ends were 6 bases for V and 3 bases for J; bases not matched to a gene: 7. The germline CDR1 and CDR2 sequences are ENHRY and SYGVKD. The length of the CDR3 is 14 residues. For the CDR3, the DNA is TGTGCCATCAGCGACGAGGACAGGGTCTACGAGCAGTACTTC. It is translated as CAISDEDRVYEQYF.

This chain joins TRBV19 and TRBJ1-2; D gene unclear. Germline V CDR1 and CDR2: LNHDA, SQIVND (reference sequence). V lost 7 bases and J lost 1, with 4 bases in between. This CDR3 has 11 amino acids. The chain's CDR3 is CASTLNYGYTF. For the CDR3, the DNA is TGTGCCAGTACCCTTAACTATGGCTACACCTTC.

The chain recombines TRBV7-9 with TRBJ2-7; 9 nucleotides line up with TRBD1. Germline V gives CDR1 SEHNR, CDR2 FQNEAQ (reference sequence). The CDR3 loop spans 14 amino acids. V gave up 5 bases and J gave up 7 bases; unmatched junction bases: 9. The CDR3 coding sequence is TGTGCCAGCAGCCCGGGACAGGGCTTCGGGGAGCAGTACTTC. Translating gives CASSPGQGFGEQYF.

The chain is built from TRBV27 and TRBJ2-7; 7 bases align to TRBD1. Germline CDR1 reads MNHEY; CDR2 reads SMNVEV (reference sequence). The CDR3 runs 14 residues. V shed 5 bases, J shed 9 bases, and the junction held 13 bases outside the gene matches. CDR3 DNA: TGTGCCAGCAGTCCTGACAGGGCCGCTTTGGTGCAGTACTTC. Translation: CASSPDRAALVQYF.

Here the CDR3 reads CASSLAAGALYNEQFF. CDR3 DNA sequence: TGTGCCAGCAGCTTAGCGGCGGGGGCCCTCTACAATGAGCAGTTCTTC. The chain combines TRBV7-9 with TRBJ2-1; tentatively, D is TRBD2 (7 bases). The CDR3 has 16 amino acids. Trimming shortened V by 0 bases and J by 3 bases, and 12 bases separated the two germline ends. Germline CDR1 and CDR2: SEHNR and FQNEAQ (reference sequence).

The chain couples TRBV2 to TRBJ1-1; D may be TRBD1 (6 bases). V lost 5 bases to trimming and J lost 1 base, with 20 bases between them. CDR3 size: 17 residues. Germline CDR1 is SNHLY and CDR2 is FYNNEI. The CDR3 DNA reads TGTGCCAGCAGTTACGAAGACAGGCCCAGAGGGAACACTGAAGCTTTCTTT. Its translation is CASSYEDRPRGNTEAFF. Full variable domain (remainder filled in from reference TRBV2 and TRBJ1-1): EPEVTQTPSHQVTQMGQEVILRCVPISNHLYFYWYRQILGQKVEFLVSFYNNEISEKSEIFDDQFSVERPDGSNFTLKIRSTKLEDSAMYFCASSYEDRPRGNTEAFFGQGTRLTVV.

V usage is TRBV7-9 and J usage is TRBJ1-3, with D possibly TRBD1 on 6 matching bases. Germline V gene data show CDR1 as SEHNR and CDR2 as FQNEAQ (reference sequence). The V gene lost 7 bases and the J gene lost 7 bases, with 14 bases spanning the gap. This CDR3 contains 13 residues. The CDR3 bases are TGTGCCAGCACGGGACAAAAATACAACACCATATATTTT. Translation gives CASTGQKYNTIYF.

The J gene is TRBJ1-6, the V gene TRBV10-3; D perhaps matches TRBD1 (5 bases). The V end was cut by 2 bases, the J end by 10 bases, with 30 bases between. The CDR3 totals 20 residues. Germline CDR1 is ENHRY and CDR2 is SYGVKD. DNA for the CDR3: TGTGCCATCAGTGAGAATCCTTATGTAGTCTCTCCAGGGCTCAACTCACCCCTCCACTTT. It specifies CAISENPYVVSPGLNSPLHF.

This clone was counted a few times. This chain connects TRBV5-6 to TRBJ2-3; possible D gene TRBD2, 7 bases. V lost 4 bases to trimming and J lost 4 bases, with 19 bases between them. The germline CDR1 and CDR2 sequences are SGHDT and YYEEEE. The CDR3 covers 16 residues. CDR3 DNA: TGTGCCAGCAGCCCGCGGGCCGGGGGGCGCCCAGATACGCAGTATTTT. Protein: CASSPRAGGRPDTQYF.

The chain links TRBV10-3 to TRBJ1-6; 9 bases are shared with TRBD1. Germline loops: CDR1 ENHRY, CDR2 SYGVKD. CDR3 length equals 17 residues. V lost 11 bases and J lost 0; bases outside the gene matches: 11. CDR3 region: CAPWDRERSSYNSPLHF. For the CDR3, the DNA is TGTGCCCCCTGGGACAGGGAAAGGAGCTCCTATAATTCACCCCTCCACTTT.

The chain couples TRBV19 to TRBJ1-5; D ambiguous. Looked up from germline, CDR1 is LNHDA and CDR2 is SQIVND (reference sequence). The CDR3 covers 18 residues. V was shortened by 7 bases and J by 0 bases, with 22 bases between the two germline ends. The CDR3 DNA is TGTGCCAGTAACCCAGGCTTAACCAGCAAAGATAGCAATCAGCCCCAGCATTTT. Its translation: CASNPGLTSKDSNQPQHF. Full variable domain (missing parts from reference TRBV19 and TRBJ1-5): DGGITQSPKYLFRKEGQNVTLSCEQNLNHDAMYWYRQDPGQGLRLIYYSQIVNDFQKGDIAEGYSVSREKKESFPLTVTSAQKNPTAFYLCASNPGLTSKDSNQPQHFGDGTRLSIL.